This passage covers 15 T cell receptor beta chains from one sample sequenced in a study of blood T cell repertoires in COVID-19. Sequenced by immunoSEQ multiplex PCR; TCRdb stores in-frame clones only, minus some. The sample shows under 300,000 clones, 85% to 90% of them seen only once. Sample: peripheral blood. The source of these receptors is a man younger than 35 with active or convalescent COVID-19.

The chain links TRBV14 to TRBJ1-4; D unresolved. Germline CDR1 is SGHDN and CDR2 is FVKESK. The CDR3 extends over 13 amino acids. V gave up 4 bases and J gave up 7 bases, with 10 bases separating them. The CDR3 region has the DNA TGTGCCAGCAGCCGGAGTACTGGTGAAAAACTGTTTTTT. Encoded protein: CASSRSTGEKLFF. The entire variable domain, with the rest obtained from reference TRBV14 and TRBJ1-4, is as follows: EAGVTQFPSHSVIEKGQTVTLRCDPISGHDNLYWYRRVMGKEIKFLLHFVKESKQDESGMPNNRFLAERTGGTYSTLKVQPAELEDSGVYFCASSRSTGEKLFFGSGTQLSVL.

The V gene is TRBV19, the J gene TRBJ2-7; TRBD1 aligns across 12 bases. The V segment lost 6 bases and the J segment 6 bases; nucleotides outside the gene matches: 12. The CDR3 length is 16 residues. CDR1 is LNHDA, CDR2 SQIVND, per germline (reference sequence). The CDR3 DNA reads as TGTGCCAGTAGCCCAGACCGGGACAGGGGGCCGGTCGAGCAGTACTTC. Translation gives CASSPDRDRGPVEQYF.

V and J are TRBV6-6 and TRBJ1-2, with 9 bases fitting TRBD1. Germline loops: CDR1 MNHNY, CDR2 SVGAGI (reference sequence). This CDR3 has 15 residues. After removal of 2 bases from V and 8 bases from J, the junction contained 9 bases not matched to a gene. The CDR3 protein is CASSYPTGGLRGYTF. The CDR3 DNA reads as TGTGCCAGCAGTTACCCCACAGGGGGCCTCAGAGGCTACACCTTC.

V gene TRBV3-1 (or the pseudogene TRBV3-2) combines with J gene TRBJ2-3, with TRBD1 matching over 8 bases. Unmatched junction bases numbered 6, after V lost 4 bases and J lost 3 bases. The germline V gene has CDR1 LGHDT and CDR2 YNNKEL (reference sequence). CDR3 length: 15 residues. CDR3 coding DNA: TGTGCCAGCAGCCGATTACGACAGGGGACAGATACGCAGTATTTT. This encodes CASSRLRQGTDTQYF.

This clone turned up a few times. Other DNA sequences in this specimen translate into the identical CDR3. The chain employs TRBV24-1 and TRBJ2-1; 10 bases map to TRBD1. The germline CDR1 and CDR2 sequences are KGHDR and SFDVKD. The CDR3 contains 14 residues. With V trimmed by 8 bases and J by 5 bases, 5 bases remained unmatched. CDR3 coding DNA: TGTGCCACCATTTCCGGGACAGGGGACAATGAGCAGTTCTTC. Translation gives CATISGTGDNEQFF.

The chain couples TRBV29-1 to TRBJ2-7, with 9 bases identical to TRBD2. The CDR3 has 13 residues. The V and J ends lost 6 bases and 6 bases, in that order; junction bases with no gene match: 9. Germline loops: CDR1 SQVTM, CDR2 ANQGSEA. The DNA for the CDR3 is TGCAGCGTCGAGAGCGGGGGGTCAGGCGAGCAGTACTTC. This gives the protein CSVESGGSGEQYF.

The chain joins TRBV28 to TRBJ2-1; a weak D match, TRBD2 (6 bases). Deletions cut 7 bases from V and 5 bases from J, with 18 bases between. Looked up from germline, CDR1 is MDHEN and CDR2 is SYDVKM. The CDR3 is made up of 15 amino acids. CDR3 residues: CASTKTIGGNNEQFF. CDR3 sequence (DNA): TGTGCCAGCACCAAGACAATCGGGGGAAACAATGAGCAGTTCTTC.

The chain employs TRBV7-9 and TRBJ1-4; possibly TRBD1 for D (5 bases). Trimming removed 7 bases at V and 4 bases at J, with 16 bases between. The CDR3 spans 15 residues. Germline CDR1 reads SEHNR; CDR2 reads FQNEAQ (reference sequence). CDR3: CASTFFGDSNEKLFF. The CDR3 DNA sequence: TGTGCCAGCACCTTTTTCGGCGACAGTAATGAAAAACTGTTTTTT.

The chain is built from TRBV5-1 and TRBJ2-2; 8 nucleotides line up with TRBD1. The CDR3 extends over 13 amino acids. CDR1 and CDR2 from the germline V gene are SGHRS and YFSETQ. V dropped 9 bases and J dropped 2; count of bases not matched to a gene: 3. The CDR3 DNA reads TGCGCCACCAGGGGGCTCAACACCGGGGAGCTGTTTTTT. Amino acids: CATRGLNTGELFF.

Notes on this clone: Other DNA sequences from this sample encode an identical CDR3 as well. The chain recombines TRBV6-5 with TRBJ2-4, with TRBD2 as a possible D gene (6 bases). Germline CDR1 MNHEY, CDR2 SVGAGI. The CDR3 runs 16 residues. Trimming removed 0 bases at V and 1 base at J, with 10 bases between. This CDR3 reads CASSYSPLAAKNIQYF. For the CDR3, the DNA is TGTGCCAGCAGTTACTCCCCCCTAGCGGCCAAAAACATTCAGTACTTC.

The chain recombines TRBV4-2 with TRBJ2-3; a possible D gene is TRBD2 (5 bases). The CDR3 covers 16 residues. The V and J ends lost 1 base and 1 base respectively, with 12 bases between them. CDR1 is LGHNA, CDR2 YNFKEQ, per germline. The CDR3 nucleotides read TGTGCCAGCAGCCAAGGCACTGGTAGCGGCACAGATACGCAGTATTTT. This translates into CASSQGTGSGTDTQYF.

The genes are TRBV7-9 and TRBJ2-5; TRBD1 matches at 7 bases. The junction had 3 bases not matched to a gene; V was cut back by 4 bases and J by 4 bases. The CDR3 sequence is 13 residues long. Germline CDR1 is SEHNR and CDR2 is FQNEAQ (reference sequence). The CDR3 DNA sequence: TGTGCCAGCAGCTGGGGACAGAGAGAGACCCAGTACTTC. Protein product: CASSWGQRETQYF.

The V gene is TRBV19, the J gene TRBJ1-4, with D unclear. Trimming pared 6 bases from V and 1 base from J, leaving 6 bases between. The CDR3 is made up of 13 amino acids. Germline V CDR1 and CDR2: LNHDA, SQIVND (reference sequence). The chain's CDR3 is CASSYRTNEKLFF. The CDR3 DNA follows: TGTGCCAGTAGCTATAGAACTAATGAAAAACTGTTTTTT. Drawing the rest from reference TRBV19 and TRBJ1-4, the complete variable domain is DGGITQSPKYLFRKEGQNVTLSCEQNLNHDAMYWYRQDPGQGLRLIYYSQIVNDFQKGDIAEGYSVSREKKESFPLTVTSAQKNPTAFYLCASSYRTNEKLFFGSGTQLSVL.

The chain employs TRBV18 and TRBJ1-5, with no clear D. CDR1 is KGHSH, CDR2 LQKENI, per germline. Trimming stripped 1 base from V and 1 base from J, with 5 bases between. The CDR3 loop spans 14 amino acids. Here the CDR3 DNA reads TGTGCCAGCTCACCACGCCGGAGCAATCAGCCCCAGCATTTT. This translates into CASSPRRSNQPQHF.

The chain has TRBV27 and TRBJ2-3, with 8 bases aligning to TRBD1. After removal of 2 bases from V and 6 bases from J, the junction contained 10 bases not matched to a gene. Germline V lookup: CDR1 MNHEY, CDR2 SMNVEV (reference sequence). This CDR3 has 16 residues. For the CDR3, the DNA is TGTGCCAGCAGTTTAGAGGGGCGGCAGGGGGCCGATACGCAGTATTTT. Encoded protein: CASSLEGRQGADTQYF.